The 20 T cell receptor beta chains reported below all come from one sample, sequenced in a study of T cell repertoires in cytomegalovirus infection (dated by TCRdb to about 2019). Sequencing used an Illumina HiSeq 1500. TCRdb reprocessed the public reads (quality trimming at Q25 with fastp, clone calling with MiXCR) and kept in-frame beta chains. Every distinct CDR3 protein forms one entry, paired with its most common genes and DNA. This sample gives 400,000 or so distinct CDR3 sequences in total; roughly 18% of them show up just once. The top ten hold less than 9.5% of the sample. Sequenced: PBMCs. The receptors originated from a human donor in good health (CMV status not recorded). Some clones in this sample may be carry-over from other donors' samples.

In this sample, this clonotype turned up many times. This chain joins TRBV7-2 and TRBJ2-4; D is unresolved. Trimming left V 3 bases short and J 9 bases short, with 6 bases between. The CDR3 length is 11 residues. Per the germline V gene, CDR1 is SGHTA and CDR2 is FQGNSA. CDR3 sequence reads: CASSFGSIQYF. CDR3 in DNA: TGTGCCAGCAGCTTCGGAAGCATTCAGTACTTC. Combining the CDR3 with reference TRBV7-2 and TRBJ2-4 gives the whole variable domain GAGVSQSPSNKVTEKGKDVELRCDPISGHTALYWYRQSLGQGLEFLIYFQGNSAPDKSGLPSDRFSAERTGGSVSTLTIQRTQQEDSAVYLCASSFGSIQYFGAGTRLSVL.

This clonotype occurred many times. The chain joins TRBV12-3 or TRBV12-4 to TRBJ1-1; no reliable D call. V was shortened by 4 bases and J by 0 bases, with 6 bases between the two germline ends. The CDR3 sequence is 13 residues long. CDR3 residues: CASSSTLNTEAFF. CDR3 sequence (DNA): TGTGCCAGCAGTTCAACCCTGAACACTGAAGCTTTCTTT.

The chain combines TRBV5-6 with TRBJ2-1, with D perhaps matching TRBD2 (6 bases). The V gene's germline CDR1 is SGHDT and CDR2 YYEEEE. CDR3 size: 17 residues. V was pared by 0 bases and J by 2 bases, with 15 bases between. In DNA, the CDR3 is TGTGCCAGCAGCTTGGACTTAGCGGTGGGAACCTACAATGAGCAGTTCTTC. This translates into CASSLDLAVGTYNEQFF.

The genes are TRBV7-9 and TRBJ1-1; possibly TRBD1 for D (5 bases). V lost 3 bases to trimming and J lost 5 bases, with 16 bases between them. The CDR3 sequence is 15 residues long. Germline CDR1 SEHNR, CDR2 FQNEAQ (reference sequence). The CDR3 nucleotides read TGTGCCAGCAGCTTTCCCGGGGCCCGAGAAACTGAAGCTTTCTTT. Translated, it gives CASSFPGARETEAFF.

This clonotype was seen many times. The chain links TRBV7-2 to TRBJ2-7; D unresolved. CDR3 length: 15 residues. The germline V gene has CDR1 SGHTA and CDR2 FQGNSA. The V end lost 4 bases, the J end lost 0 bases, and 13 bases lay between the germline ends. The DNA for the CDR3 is TGTGCCAGCAGCTCTCGACTGGGAAGCTCCTACGAGCAGTACTTC. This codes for CASSSRLGSSYEQYF.

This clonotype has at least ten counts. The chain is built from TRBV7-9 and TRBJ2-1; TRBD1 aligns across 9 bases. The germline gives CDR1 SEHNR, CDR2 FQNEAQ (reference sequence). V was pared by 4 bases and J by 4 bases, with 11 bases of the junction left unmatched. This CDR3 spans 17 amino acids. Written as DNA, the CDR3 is TGTGCCAGCAGCTCCCCATTCCGGGACAGGGTGTACAATGAGCAGTTCTTC. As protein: CASSSPFRDRVYNEQFF.

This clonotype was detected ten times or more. CDR3 DNA: TGTGCCAGCAGCCCCGAAGGGGCCCAAGAGACCCAGTACTTC. This translates into CASSPEGAQETQYF. V gene TRBV7-9 combines with J gene TRBJ2-5; D possibly corresponds to TRBD1 (5 bases). The V and J ends lost 5 bases and 1 base respectively, with 11 bases between them. This CDR3 contains 14 residues. Germline values: CDR1 SEHNR, CDR2 FQNEAQ (reference sequence).

CDR3 nucleotides: TGCAGTGCTAGAGGTAGCGCAACAGATACGCAGTATTTT. Encoded protein: CSARGSATDTQYF. The V and J genes are TRBV20-1 and TRBJ2-3, with D possibly being TRBD2 (5 bases). Germline CDR1 and CDR2: DFQATT and SNEGSKA (reference sequence). V was shortened by 1 base and J by 3 bases, with 8 bases between the two germline ends. This CDR3 is built from 13 residues.

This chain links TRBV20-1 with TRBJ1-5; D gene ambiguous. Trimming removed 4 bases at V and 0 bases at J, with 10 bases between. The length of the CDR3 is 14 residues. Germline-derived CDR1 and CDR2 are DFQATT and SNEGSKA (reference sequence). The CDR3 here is CSATGENSNQPQHF. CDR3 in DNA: TGCAGTGCTACTGGGGAAAATAGCAATCAGCCCCAGCATTTT.

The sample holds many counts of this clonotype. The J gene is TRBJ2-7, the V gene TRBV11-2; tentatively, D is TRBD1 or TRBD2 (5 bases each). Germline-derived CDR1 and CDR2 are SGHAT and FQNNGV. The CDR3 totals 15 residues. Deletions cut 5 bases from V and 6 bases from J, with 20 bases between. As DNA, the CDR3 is TGTGCCAGCAGCCGCGGACTGGGGCGTTCCAGCGAGCAGTACTTC. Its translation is CASSRGLGRSSEQYF.

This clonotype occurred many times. The CDR3 DNA reads TGTGCCAGCAGCCCCCTGACAGGCCTTTCCTACGAGCAGTACTTC. Amino acid sequence: CASSPLTGLSYEQYF. The chain employs TRBV7-9 and TRBJ2-7, with D possibly being TRBD1 (6 bases). The CDR3 is made up of 15 amino acids. Trimming took 5 bases from V and 1 from J, leaving 15 bases between them. Germline CDR1 reads SEHNR; CDR2 reads FQNEAQ (reference sequence).

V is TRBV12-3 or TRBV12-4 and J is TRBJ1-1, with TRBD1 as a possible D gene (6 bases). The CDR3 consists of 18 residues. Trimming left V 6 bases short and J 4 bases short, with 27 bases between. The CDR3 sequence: CASSGWGALARPPTEAFF. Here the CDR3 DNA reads TGTGCCAGCAGCGGCTGGGGGGCGCTTGCTCGACCTCCCACTGAAGCTTTCTTT.

The CDR3: CSARGARRTDTQYF. Here the CDR3 DNA reads TGCAGTGCTAGAGGGGCTAGGAGGACAGATACGCAGTATTTT. The J gene is TRBJ2-3, the V gene TRBV20-1, with a possible D match to TRBD2 (5 bases). The CDR3 has 14 residues. The V gene's germline CDR1 is DFQATT and CDR2 SNEGSKA (reference sequence). V was pared by 1 base and J by 3 bases, with 11 bases between.

The CDR3 DNA reads as TGTGCCAGTAGTACTCAGGGACTAGCGGAATATTACGAGCAGTACTTC. It is translated as CASSTQGLAEYYEQYF. The V and J genes are TRBV19 and TRBJ2-7; 11 bases are shared with TRBD2. Per germline, CDR1 LNHDA and CDR2 SQIVND (reference sequence). The CDR3 has 16 amino acids. Trimming removed 4 bases from V and 4 bases from J; junction bases left unmatched: 9.

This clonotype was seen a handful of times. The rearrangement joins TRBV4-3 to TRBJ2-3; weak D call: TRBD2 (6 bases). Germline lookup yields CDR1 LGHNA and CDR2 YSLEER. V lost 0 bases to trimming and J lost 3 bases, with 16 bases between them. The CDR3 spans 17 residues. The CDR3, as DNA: TGCGCCAGCAGCCAAGATTCCCTCCCCCGGGGGACAGATACGCAGTATTTT. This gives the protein CASSQDSLPRGTDTQYF.

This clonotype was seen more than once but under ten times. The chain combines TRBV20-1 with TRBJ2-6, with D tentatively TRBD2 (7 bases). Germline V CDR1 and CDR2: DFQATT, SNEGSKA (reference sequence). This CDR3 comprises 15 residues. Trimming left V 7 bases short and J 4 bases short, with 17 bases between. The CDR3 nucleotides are TGCAGTGTTCCCAACTGGGGGGGCGGGGCCAACGTCCTGACTTTC. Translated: CSVPNWGGGANVLTF.

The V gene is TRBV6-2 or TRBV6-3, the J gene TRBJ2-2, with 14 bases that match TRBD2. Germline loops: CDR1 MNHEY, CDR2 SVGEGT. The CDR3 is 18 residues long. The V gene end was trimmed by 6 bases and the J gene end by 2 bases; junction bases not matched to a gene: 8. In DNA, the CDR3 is TGTGCCAGCAGAGGGGGACTAGCGGGAGATGATAACACCGGGGAGCTGTTTTTT. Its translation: CASRGGLAGDDNTGELFF.

The CDR3 DNA is TGTGCCAGCAGTGTTACGGGCGGGGGGCAGAATGAGCAGTTCTTC. Residues: CASSVTGGGQNEQFF. This chain links TRBV2 with TRBJ2-1; TRBD2 matches 8 bases. With V trimmed by 4 bases and J by 7 bases, 9 bases remained unmatched. The CDR3 contains 15 residues. Germline V lookup: CDR1 SNHLY, CDR2 FYNNEI.

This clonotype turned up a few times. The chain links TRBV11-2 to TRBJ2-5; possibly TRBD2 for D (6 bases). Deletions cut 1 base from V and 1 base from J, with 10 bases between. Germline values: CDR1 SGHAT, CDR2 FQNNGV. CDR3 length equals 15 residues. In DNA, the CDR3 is TGTGCCAGCAGCTTAGGGGGTAGCGGCCAAGAGACCCAGTACTTC. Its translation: CASSLGGSGQETQYF.

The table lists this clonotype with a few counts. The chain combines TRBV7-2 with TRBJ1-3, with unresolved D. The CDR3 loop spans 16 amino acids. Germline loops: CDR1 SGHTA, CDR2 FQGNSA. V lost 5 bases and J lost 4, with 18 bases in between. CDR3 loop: CASSSRRAGAGNTIYF. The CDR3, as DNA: TGTGCCAGCAGCAGCCGACGGGCAGGAGCCGGAAACACCATATATTTT.